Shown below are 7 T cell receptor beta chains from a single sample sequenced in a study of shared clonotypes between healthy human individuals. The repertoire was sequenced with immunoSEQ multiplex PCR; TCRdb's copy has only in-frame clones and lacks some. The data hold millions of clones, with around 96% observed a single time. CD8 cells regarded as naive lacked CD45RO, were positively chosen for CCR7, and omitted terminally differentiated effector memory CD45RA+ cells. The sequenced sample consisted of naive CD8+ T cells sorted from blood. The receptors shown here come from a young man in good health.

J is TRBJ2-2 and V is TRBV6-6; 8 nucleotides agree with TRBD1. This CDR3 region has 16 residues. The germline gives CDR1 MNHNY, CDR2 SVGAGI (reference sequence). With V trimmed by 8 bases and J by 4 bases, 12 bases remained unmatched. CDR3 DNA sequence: TGTGCCAGCGAAAACCCGACAGGGGTGGGCACCGGGGAGCTGTTTTTT. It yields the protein CASENPTGVGTGELFF.

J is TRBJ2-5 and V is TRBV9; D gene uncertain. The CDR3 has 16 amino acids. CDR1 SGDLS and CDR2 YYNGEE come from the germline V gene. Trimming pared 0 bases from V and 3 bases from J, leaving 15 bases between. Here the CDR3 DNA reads TGTGCCAGCAGCGTAGACGGCGAACTCCGTAAAGAGACCCAGTACTTC. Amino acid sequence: CASSVDGELRKETQYF.

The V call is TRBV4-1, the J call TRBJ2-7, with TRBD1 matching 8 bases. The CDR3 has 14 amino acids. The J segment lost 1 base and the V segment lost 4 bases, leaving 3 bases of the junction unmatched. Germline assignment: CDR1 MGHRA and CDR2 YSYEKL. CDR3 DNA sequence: TGCGCCAGCAGCCTTCGACAGGGGTCCTACGAGCAGTACTTC. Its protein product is CASSLRQGSYEQYF.

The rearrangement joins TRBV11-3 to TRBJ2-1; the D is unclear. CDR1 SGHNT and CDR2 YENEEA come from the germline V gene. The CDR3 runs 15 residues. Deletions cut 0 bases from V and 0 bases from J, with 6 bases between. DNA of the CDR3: TGTGCCAGCAGCTTAGAGGCCAGCTCCTACAATGAGCAGTTCTTC. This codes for CASSLEASSYNEQFF.

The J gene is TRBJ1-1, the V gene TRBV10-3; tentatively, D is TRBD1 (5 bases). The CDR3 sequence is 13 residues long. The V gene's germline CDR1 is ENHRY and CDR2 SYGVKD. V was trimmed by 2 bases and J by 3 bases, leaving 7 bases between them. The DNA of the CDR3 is TGTGCCATCAGTGAGGGGGACTACACTGAAGCTTTCTTT. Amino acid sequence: CAISEGDYTEAFF.

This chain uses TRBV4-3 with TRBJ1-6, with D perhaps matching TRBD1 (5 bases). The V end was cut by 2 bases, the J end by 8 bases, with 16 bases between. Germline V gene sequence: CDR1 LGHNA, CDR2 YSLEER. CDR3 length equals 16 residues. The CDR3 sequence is CASSQSGGFDYSPLHF. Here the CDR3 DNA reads TGCGCCAGCAGCCAATCTGGGGGGTTTGATTATTCACCCCTCCACTTT.

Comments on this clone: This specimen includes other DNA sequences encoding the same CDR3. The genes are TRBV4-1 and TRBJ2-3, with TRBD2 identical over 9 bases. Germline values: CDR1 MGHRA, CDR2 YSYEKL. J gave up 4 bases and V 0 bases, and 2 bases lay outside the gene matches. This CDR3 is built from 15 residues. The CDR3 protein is CASSQEGGRADTQYF. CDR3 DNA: TGCGCCAGCAGCCAAGAGGGCGGGAGGGCAGATACGCAGTATTTT.